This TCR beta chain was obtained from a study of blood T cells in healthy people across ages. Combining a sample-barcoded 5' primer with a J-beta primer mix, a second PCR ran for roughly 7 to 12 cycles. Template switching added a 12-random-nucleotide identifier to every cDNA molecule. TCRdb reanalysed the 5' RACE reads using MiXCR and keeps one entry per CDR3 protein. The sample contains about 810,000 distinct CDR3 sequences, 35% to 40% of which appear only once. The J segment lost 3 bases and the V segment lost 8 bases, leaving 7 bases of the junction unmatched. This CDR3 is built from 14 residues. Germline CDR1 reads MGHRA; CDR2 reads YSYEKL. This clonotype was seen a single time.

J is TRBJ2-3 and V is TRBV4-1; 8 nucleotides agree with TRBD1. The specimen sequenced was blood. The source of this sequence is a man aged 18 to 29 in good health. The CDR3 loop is CASRSGGATDTQYF. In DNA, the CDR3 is TGCGCCAGCCGCTCAGGGGGCGCAACAGATACGCAGTATTTT.